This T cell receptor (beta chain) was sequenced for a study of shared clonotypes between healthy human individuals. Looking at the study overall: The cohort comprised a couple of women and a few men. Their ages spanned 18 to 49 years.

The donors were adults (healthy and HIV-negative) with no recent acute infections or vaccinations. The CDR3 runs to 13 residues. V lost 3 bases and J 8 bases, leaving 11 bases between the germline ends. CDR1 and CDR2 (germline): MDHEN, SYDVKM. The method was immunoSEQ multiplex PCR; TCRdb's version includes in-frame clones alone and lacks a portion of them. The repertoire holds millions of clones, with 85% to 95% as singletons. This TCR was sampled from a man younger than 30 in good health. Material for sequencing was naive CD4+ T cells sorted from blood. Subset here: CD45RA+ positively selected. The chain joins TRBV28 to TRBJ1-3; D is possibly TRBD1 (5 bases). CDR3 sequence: CASSLMRGDTIYF. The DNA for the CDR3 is TGTGCCAGCAGTTTGATGAGGGGTGACACCATATATTTT.